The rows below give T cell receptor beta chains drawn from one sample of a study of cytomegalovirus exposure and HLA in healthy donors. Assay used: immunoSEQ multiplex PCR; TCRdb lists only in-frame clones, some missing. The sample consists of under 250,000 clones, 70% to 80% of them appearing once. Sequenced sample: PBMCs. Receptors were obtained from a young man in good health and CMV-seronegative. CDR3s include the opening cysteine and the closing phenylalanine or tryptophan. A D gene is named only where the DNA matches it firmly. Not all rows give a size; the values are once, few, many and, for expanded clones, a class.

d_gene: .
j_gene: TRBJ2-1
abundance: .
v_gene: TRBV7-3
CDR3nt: TGTGCCAGCAGCCCCTCGAGAAATTCGGGGTCGTACAATGAGCAGTTCTTC
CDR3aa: CASSPSRNSGSYNEQFF

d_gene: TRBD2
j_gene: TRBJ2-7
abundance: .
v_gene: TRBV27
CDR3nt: TGTGCCAGCAGTACTAGCGGGAGTCCACACGAGCAGTACTTC
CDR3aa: CASSTSGSPHEQYF

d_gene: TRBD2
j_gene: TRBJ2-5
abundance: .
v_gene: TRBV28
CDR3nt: TGTGCCAGCAGTTTTCAGACTAGCGCTTCCCAAGAGACCCAGTACTTC
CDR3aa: CASSFQTSASQETQYF

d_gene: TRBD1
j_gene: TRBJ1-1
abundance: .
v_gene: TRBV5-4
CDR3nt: TGTGCCAGCAGCGTCCAGGGGGCGCGGACTGAAGCTTTCTTT
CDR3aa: CASSVQGARTEAFF

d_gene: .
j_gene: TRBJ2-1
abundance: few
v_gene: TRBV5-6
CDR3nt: TGTGCCAGCAGCTTAATTAGCCGGAGAGATGACAATGAGCAGTTCTTC
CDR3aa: CASSLISRRDDNEQFF

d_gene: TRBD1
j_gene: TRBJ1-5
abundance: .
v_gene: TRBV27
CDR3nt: TGTGCCAGCAGTTTACCTATCTCCGGGACAGGGGATTCGGAAGACAATCAGCCCCAGCATTTT
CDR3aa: CASSLPISGTGDSEDNQPQHF

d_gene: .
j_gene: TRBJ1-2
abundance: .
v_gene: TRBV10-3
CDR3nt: TGTGCCATCAGTGAGTGGACGGGGGGGGGCGCGTTTGGCTACACCTTC
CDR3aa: CAISEWTGGGAFGYTF

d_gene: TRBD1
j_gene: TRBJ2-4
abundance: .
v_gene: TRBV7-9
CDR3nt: TGTGCCAGCAGGGAACAGGGGGTGTCCAAAAACATTCAGTACTTC
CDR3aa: CASREQGVSKNIQYF

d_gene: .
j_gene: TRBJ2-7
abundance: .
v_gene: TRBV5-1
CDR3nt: TGCGCCAGCAGCTTGGCGACTTACTCCTACGAGCAGTACTTC
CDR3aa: CASSLATYSYEQYF

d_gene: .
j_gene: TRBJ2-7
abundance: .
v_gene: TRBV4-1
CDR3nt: TGCGCCAGCAGCAATGGCCTCGAGCAGTACTTC
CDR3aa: CASSNGLEQYF

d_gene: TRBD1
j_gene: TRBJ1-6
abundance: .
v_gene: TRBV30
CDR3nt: TGTGCCTGGGGGATAGGGACAGCCAATAATTCACCCCTCCACTTT
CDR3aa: CAWGIGTANNSPLHF

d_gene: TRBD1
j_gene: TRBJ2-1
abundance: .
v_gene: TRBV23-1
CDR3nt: TGCGCCAGCAGTCATCAGGGACAGGGGGCAAATGAGCAGTTCTTC
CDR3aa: CASSHQGQGANEQFF

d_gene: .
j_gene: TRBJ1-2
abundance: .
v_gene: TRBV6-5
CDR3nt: TGTGCCAGCAGTTACGCGATGCCTGTTCCTAACTATGGCTACACCTTC
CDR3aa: CASSYAMPVPNYGYTF

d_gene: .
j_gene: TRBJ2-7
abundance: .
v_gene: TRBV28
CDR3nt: TGTGCCAGCATGGGGGGATCCTACGAGCAGTACTTC
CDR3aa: CASMGGSYEQYF

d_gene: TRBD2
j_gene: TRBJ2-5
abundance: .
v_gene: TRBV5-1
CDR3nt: TGCGCCAGCAGCGGGGGACTAGCGGGAGAGGGAGAGACCCAGTACTTC
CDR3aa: CASSGGLAGEGETQYF

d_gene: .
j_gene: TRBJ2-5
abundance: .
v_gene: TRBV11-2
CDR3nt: TGTGCCAGCAGCTTAGTCTTTGCGGGAGAGACCCAGTACTTC
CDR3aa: CASSLVFAGETQYF

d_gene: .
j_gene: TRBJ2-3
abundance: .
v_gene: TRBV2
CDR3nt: TGTGCCAGCAGTGTTTCCCGAGATACGCAGTATTTT
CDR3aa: CASSVSRDTQYF

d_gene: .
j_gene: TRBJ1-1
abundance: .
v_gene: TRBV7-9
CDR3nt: TGTGCCAGCAGCTGGGGGGGGGCAGGAGCTAACACTGAAGCTTTCTTT
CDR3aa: CASSWGGAGANTEAFF

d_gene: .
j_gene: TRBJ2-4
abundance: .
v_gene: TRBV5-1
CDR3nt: TGCGCCAGCAGCTCACGAGTTGGAGATCCCAAAAACATTCAGTACTTC
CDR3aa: CASSSRVGDPKNIQYF

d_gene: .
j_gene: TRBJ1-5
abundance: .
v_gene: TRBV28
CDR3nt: TGTGCCAGCAGTTTTAGTGGCAATCAGCCCCAGCATTTT
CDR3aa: CASSFSGNQPQHF

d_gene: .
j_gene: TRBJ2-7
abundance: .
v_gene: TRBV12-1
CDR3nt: TGTGCCAGCAGCTTTGAAGGGACTAGCGGGGGAAGCTCCTACGAGCAGTACTTC
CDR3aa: CASSFEGTSGGSSYEQYF

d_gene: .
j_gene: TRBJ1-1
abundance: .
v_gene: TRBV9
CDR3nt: TGTGCCAGCCGCCAATCGGACTTTACGGGGACTGAAGCTTTCTTT
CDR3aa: CASRQSDFTGTEAFF

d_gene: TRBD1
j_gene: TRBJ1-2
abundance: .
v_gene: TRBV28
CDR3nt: TGTGCCAGCAGACGGACAGGTGTTGGGATTAACTATGGCTACACCTTC
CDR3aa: CASRRTGVGINYGYTF

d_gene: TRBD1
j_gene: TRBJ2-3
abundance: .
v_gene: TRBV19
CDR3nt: TGTGCCAGTAGGCACCATGGGACAGGGACAGATACGCAGTATTTT
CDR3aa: CASRHHGTGTDTQYF

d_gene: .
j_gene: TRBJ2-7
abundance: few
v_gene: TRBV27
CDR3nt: TGTGCCAGCAGTTCCAGAGGGCGAGGGGAGCAGTACTTC
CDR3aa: CASSSRGRGEQYF

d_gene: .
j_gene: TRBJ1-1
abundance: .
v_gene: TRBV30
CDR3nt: TGTGCCTGGAGCCCCGGAACCGGGGGGTTCACTGAAGCTTTCTTT
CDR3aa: CAWSPGTGGFTEAFF

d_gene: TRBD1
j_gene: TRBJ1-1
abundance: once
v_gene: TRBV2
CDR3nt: TGTGCCAGCAGTGGGGACAGCACTGAAGCTTTCTTT
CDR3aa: CASSGDSTEAFF

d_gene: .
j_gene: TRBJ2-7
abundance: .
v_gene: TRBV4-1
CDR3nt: TGCGCCAGCAGTCCGGGAGAGGCAGGTTCCTACGAGCAGTACTTC
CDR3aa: CASSPGEAGSYEQYF

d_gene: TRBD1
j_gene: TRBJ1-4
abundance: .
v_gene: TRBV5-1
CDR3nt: TGCGCCAGCAGGACAGGGAATAATGAAAAACTGTTTTTT
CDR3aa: CASRTGNNEKLFF

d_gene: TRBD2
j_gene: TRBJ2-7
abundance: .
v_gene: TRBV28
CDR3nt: TGTGCCAGCAGTTTACTAGCGGGATCCGGCGAGCAGTACTTC
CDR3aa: CASSLLAGSGEQYF

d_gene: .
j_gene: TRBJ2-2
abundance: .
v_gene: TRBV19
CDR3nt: TGTGCCAGTAGTATTGTGGGCACAAAGAACACCGGGGAGCTGTTTTTT
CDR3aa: CASSIVGTKNTGELFF

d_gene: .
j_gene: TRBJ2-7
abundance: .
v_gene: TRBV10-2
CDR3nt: TGCGCCAGCAGCGCGCGGGACACAGAGTCAGGGGGCGAGCAGTACTTC
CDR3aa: CASSARDTESGGEQYF

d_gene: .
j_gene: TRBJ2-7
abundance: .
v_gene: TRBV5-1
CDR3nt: TGCGCCAGCAGACCCCGGCGCAGGTCCTCCTACGAGCAGTACTTC
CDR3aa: CASRPRRRSSYEQYF

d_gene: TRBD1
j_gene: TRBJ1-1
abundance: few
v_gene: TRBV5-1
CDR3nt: TGCGCCAGCAGCAGCAGGGGGCTAAACACTGAAGCTTTCTTT
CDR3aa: CASSSRGLNTEAFF

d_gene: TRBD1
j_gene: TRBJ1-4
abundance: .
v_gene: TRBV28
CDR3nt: TGTGCCTGCGGGGACAGTTCAACTAATGAAAAACTGTTTTTT
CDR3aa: CACGDSSTNEKLFF

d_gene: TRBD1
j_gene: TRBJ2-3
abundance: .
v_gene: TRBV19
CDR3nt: TGTGCCAGTAGCCAAGGGACAGGGATCACAGATACGCAGTATTTT
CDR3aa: CASSQGTGITDTQYF

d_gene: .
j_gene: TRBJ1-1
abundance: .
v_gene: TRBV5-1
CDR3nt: TGCGCCAGCAGCCCTGGTGGCACCAACACTGAAGCTTTCTTT
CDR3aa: CASSPGGTNTEAFF